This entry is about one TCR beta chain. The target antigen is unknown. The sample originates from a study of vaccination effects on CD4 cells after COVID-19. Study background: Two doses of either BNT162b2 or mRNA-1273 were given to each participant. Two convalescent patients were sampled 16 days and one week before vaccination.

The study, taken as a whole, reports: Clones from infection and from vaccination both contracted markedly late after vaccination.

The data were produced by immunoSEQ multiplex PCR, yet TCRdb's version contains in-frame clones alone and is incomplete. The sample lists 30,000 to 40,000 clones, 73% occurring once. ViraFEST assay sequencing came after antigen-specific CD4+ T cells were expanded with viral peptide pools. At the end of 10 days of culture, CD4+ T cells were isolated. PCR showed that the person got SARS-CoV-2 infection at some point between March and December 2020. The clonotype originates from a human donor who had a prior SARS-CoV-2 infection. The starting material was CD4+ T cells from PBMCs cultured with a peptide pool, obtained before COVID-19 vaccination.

The CDR3 reads CASIESRDTDTQYF. The DNA for the CDR3 is TGTGCCAGCATCGAGAGTCGGGACACAGATACGCAGTATTTT. This sequence joins TRBV6-5 and TRBJ2-3; weak D call: TRBD2 (5 bases). Germline assignment: CDR1 MNHEY and CDR2 SVGAGI. The CDR3 length is 14 residues. V lost 7 bases, J lost 2 bases, and 13 bases lay in between.